The present T cell receptor beta chain was sequenced within a study of blood T cell repertoires in COVID-19 (dated by TCRdb to 2019 to 2021). Describing the broader study: Samples covering the acute and convalescent phases of COVID-19 were provided by collaborators in the United States, Italy and Spain. The material from the prospective study consisted of cDNA or gDNA derived from T cells, B-cell-depleted T cells, or PBMCs. Subjects who had been exposed to COVID-19, were actively infected with it, or had recovered from it provided the deeply sampled blood TCRbeta repertoires that made up the dataset. The repertoires were released in a freely available public database meant as a resource for research on the immune response to SARS-CoV-2. The samples were drawn from two sources: the first 160 participants of the ongoing ImmuneRACE study, and 1,000 to 1,500 subjects contributed by 6 global collaborators. The sample metadata nearly always contained a de-identified subject ID, COVID-19 status, age in years and sex. Where available, HLA class I and class II types were taken from metadata supplied by the sample provider and were not determined by assay-based typing.

The immunoSEQ Assay, a bias-controlled multiplex PCR, was used to amplify TCRbeta CDR3 regions from genomic DNA. The published analysis was carried out like this. Within the assay, amplification of reference gene primers was used to estimate how many nucleated cells each sample contained. To quantify the absolute abundance of each unique TCRbeta CDR3 rearrangement, sequence reads were collapsed and filtered. For each sample, productive Simpson clonality was calculated as the square root of Simpson's diversity index over productive rearrangements. TCRdb obtained this table from immuneACCESS and retained in-frame rearrangements with V and J assigned. These tables miss some clones; where compared with another copy, unresolved V genes account for less than half of the shortfall, and the remainder is unexplained. V and J calls and clone size are those listed in that table; D and trimming were worked out from the DNA. The sample table holds around 290,000 clones, of which 75% to 90% were seen once. The leading ten clones occupy approximately 14% of the sample.

In the germline V gene, CDR1 corresponds to SGHDT and CDR2 to YYEEEE. V lost 4 bases and J lost 7 bases, and the count of bases not matched to a germline gene is 3. Counted from cysteine to phenylalanine, this CDR3 has 15 amino acids. The DNA shown is the 45-base CDR3, in frame from base 1. One collaborating source in Seattle enrolled patients while the patients were actively infected and followed the patients over time throughout the course of disease. Whole blood was collected in K2EDTA tubes by collaborating institutions according to the institutions' own protocols. For TCRbeta analysis, collaborators shipped samples in one of three forms: frozen whole blood, isolated PBMCs, or DNA extracted from either of those sample types. On this clone itself: Its antigen has not been determined. No much larger clone is present one base from it, and per-base qualities are unavailable.

Broader findings and caveats from the paper: The quantity of clinical and demographic metadata differed by source and by participant and was supplied without curation.

The source material was peripheral blood. Recombination joined TRBV5-6 with TRBJ1-6; TRBD1 lines up with 12 middle nucleotides. This receptor was identified in a woman in her seventies with COVID-19, enrolled during active disease. The DNA sequence reads TGTGCCAGCAGCCAAGGGACAGGGGGCAATTCACCCCTCCACTTT. Translated, it reads CASSQGTGGNSPLHF.